This T cell receptor (beta chain) stems from a study of blood T cells in healthy people across ages. Donors were healthy Caucasian individuals from Russia aged about 6 to 100. Alongside a J-beta primer mix, a sample-barcoded 5' primer served in a second PCR lasting about 7 to 11 cycles. TCRdb itself ran the 5' RACE reads through MiXCR, one entry per CDR3 protein. This sample carries 1.5 million to 2 million distinct CDR3 sequences, 30% to 40% of them seen once, and the ten largest clones take 11%. The sample holds a few counts of this clonotype. The sample taken for sequencing was blood. This TCR came from a woman in her 30s in good health.

The CDR3 sequence: CASSIRSRQDTQYF. The CDR3 bases are TGTGCCAGCAGCATCCGCTCCCGTCAAGATACGCAGTATTTT. The V and J genes are TRBV7-9 and TRBJ2-3, with D uncertain. The CDR3 spans 14 residues. V lost 5 bases to trimming and J lost 5 bases, with 14 bases between them. In germline, CDR1 is SEHNR, CDR2 FQNEAQ (reference sequence). Full variable domain (rest looked up from reference TRBV7-9 and TRBJ2-3): DTGVSQNPRHKITKRGQNVTFRCDPISEHNRLYWYRQTLGQGPEFLTYFQNEAQLEKSRLLSDRFSAERPKGSFSTLEIQRTEQGDSAMYLCASSIRSRQDTQYFGPGTRLTVL.